Shown below are 4 T cell receptor beta chains from a single sample sequenced in a study of cytomegalovirus exposure and HLA in healthy donors. The PCR used 60 Vbeta and 13 Jbeta primers. The data were produced by immunoSEQ multiplex PCR, yet TCRdb's version contains in-frame clones alone and is incomplete. The top ten clones hold approximately 1.5% of a sample with fewer than 250,000 clones, roughly 83% of them seen once. What was sequenced was PBMCs. These TCRs come from a girl aged 5 to 17 in good health and CMV-seronegative.

The count of this clone is one. V is TRBV29-1 and J is TRBJ1-1; D not certain. V lost 7 bases and J 0 bases, leaving 15 bases between the germline ends. Germline V gives CDR1 SQVTM, CDR2 ANQGSEA. The CDR3 consists of 14 residues. Written as DNA, the CDR3 is TGCAGCGCCGAACCGGGAGGACTGAACACTGAAGCTTTCTTT. The encoded protein is CSAEPGGLNTEAFF.

The V call is TRBV7-9, the J call TRBJ2-7; 13 bases are a match to TRBD2. Germline V CDR1 and CDR2: SEHNR, FQNEAQ (reference sequence). This CDR3 has 16 amino acids. Unmatched junction bases numbered 6, after V lost 5 bases and J lost 2 bases. CDR3 residues: CASSIGTSGDTYEQYF. The DNA of the CDR3 is TGTGCCAGCAGCATCGGGACTAGCGGGGATACCTACGAGCAGTACTTC.

This clone was detected once. DNA for the CDR3: TGCGCCAGCAGCTTGGGGACTAGCTTCACAGATACGCAGTATTTT. Translating it yields CASSLGTSFTDTQYF. The genes are TRBV5-1 and TRBJ2-3; 8 bases fit TRBD2. V lost 0 bases to trimming and J lost 2 bases; unmatched junction nucleotides: 2. The CDR3 runs to 15 residues. Per germline, CDR1 SGHRS and CDR2 YFSETQ.

The V call is TRBV27, the J call TRBJ1-5; TRBD1 matches at 7 bases. CDR1 is MNHEY and CDR2 is SMNVEV in the germline V gene (reference sequence). The V and J ends lost 5 bases and 7 bases, in that order; junction bases with no gene match: 2. This CDR3 spans 12 amino acids. The CDR3 region has the DNA TGTGCCAGCAGTAAACAGGGGCAGCCCCAGCATTTT. This codes for CASSKQGQPQHF.